The rows below give T cell receptor beta chains drawn from one sample of a study of post-analysis software for immune sequencing data. TCRdb passed the PCR reads through MiXCR, listing each CDR3 protein once. The table lists about 800,000 distinct CDR3 sequences, 25% to 30% of them singletons, with under 0.7% in the top ten. Source material: blood. Every receptor here comes from a girl aged 5-17 years with multiple sclerosis. The CDR3 runs from the conserved cysteine through the conserved F or W. The D gene is left open where the match is weak. The size field is filled for only some rows; it gives once, few, many or a size class.

>.|.|16|TRBJ2-7|TRBV21-1
TGTGCCAGCAGCAATACAGGGACCGCTCTCTCCTACGAGCAGTACTTC
CASSNTGTALSYEQYF
>.|.|17|TRBJ2-4|TRBV27
TGTGCCAGCAGCCCGGCGGTTGTTGGTTTAGCCAAAAACATTCAGTACTTC
CASSPAVVGLAKNIQYF
>.|.|14|TRBJ2-6|TRBV27
TGTGCCAGTAGGATGCAGTCTGGGGCCAACGTCCTGACTTTC
CASRMQSGANVLTF
>TRBD2|.|17|TRBJ2-3|TRBV7-9
TGTGCCAGCAGCTCCCGAGGGACGGGAGGCCCCACAGATACGCAGTATTTT
CASSSRGTGGPTDTQYF
>TRBD2|many|14|TRBJ2-1|TRBV29-1
TGCAGCGTTGATGGGACTAGCGGGGACAATGAGCAGTTCTTC
CSVDGTSGDNEQFF
>.|.|12|TRBJ2-5|TRBV20-1
TGCAGTGCCTCGAGGTTGGCAGAGACCCAGTACTTC
CSASRLAETQYF
>TRBD2|.|17|TRBJ2-1|TRBV5-1
TGCGCCAGCAGCTTCCCTGTAGCGGGAGGGCCCATCAATGAGCAGTTCTTC
CASSFPVAGGPINEQFF
>.|many|15|TRBJ1-2|TRBV4-3
TGCGCCAGCAGCCAAGATGGCAGGGGCCCCTATGGCTACACCTTC
CASSQDGRGPYGYTF
>.|.|14|TRBJ1-1|TRBV12-3/TRBV12-4
TGTGCCAGCAGTCCCGATTCAGGGGTGGCTGAAGCTTTCTTT
CASSPDSGVAEAFF
>.|.|14|TRBJ2-1|TRBV4-3
TGCGCCAGCAGCCAAGTTGGGACCTACAATGAGCAGTTCTTC
CASSQVGTYNEQFF
>.|many|15|TRBJ2-4|TRBV10-3
TGTGCCATCAGTGACCCGGGACTAGCCAAAAACATTCAGTACTTC
CAISDPGLAKNIQYF
>TRBD2|few|14|TRBJ2-5|TRBV29-1
TGCAGCGCATCCTTAGCGGGGGGAGGGGAGACCCAGTACTTC
CSASLAGGGETQYF
>.|few|14|TRBJ2-7|TRBV20-1
TGCAGTGCTCCAAGCCGAGAGAACTCCTACGAGCAGTACTTC
CSAPSRENSYEQYF
>.|.|12|TRBJ2-6|TRBV10-1
TGCGCCAGCAGCTCTGGGGCCGACGTCCTGACTTTC
CASSSGADVLTF
>.|.|12|TRBJ2-1|TRBV7-9
TGTGCCAGCACCCGGGACTACAATGAGCAGTTCTTC
CASTRDYNEQFF
>.|few|13|TRBJ1-1|TRBV7-2
TGTGCCAGCAGCTCTGGGAGGCGGACTGAAGCTTTCTTT
CASSSGRRTEAFF
>TRBD1|.|13|TRBJ1-1|TRBV10-3
TGTGCCATCAGGGGACAGCTGGACACTGAAGCTTTCTTT
CAIRGQLDTEAFF
>.|.|15|TRBJ2-5|TRBV25-1
TGTGCCAGCAGTGAATTTCGCCCGGGAAGAGAGACCCAGTACTTC
CASSEFRPGRETQYF
>.|once|14|TRBJ2-3|TRBV3-1
TGTGCCAGCAGCCCCGGCGGCGGCACAGATGCGCAGTATTTT
CASSPGGGTDAQYF
>.|few|12|TRBJ1-2|TRBV5-1
TGCGCCAGCAGCCCCGACAGGAGGGGCTACACCTTC
CASSPDRRGYTF
>.|.|14|TRBJ2-1|TRBV7-6
TGTGCCAGCAGCTTACTGCGGGGTGGCAATGAGCAGTTCTTC
CASSLLRGGNEQFF
>.|few|14|TRBJ1-1|TRBV12-3/TRBV12-4
TGTGCCAGCAGTCCCCACGACGGGAATACTGAAGCTTTCTTT
CASSPHDGNTEAFF
>TRBD2|many|16|TRBJ2-7|TRBV4-3
TGCGCCAGCAGCCCCCGGGCTAGCGGGACGTCCCCCGAGCAGTACTTC
CASSPRASGTSPEQYF
>.|.|15|TRBJ1-1|TRBV20-1
TGCAGTGCTAGCCTCCTCTCGGGCGGAAACACTGAAGCTTTCTTT
CSASLLSGGNTEAFF
>.|.|13|TRBJ2-7|TRBV4-3
TGCGCCAGCAGCCAAGCAGGGGGGGTCGAGCAGTACTTC
CASSQAGGVEQYF
>TRBD1|many|15|TRBJ2-7|TRBV7-6
TGTGCCAGCAGCTCTACAGGGGATTTCTCCTACGAGCAGTACTTC
CASSSTGDFSYEQYF
>.|.|16|TRBJ2-1|TRBV20-1
TGCAGTGCTAGAGATGGGGGACGGCTAACCTACAATGAGCAGTTCTTC
CSARDGGRLTYNEQFF
>.|.|14|TRBJ1-5|TRBV28
TGTGCCAGCACGGGAGGGAGTGGCAATCAGCCCCAGCATTTT
CASTGGSGNQPQHF
>.|.|13|TRBJ2-5|TRBV20-1
TGCAGTGCTAGTCTCGGGGGTGCCGAGACCCAGTACTTC
CSASLGGAETQYF
>TRBD1|few|13|TRBJ2-3|TRBV29-1
TGCAGCGCCGGGACAGTCCTCACAGATACGCAGTATTTT
CSAGTVLTDTQYF
>.|.|16|TRBJ2-6|TRBV7-2
TGTGCCAGCAGCATGCAGGGGCGCCCTGGGGCCAACGTCCTGACTTTC
CASSMQGRPGANVLTF
>.|.|15|TRBJ2-4|TRBV4-1
TGCGCCAGCAGCCACGGGGACGACGCCAAAAACATTCAGTACTTC
CASSHGDDAKNIQYF
>.|.|15|TRBJ2-5|TRBV20-1
TGCAGTGCTAGAGATCCTTGGGGGGGGCCAGAGACCCAGTACTTC
CSARDPWGGPETQYF
>.|few|15|TRBJ2-1|TRBV20-1
TGCAGTGCGAGCCTCCGGGACACCTTCTACAATGAGCAGTTCTTC
CSASLRDTFYNEQFF
>.|.|14|TRBJ2-3|TRBV6-2/TRBV6-3
TGTGCCAGCAGTGAAAACACCTTGGGTCTTGGGCAGTATTTT
CASSENTLGLGQYF
>TRBD1|.|13|TRBJ2-7|TRBV6-2/TRBV6-3
TGTGCCAGCAGCGTGGACAGGCTATACGAGCAGTACTTC
CASSVDRLYEQYF
>.|.|14|TRBJ2-1|TRBV7-9
TGTGCCAGCAGCTTTCGGCTAGGAGTCCATGAGCAGTTCTTC
CASSFRLGVHEQFF
>TRBD1|few|14|TRBJ2-1|TRBV5-1
TGCGCCAGCAGCTTTGGACAGGGCTACAATGAGCAGTTCTTC
CASSFGQGYNEQFF
>.|few|14|TRBJ2-3|TRBV7-2
TGTGCCAGCAGCGACGCTTTCAGGGCAGATACGCAGTATTTT
CASSDAFRADTQYF
>.|few|15|TRBJ2-7|TRBV3-1
TGTGCCAGCAGCCAAGGTCTCTTGACCTCCTACGAGCAGTACTTC
CASSQGLLTSYEQYF